This TCR beta chain was sequenced in a study of blood T cells in healthy people across ages (dated by TCRdb to 2014 to 2015). In terms of the full investigation: Template switching captured roughly one uniquely barcoded TCR beta cDNA molecule per two T cells in model experiments. For two donors (one aged 18 to 29 and one aged 80 or older), the study analyzed two additional independent replicas of 1 million unique cDNA reads from the same blood draw. Using deep sequencing normalized with unique cDNA molecular identifiers, the study measured how TCR beta repertoire diversity changes with age. Four age groups were formed from the donors: young (average roughly 16 years), middle-aged (less than 40), aged (62) and long-lived (about 80).

Receptor amplification or capture employed 5' RACE. Sequencing used an Illumina HiSeq 2500. A second about 7 to 11 cycle PCR used a sample-barcoded 5' primer and a J-beta primer mix. A template-switch 5' adaptor carrying 12 random nucleotides introduced a unique molecular identifier onto each TCR beta cDNA molecule. Each sample yielded at least 3 million CDR3-containing paired-end reads. The Mint cDNA synthesis kit, primed by a TRBC-specific oligonucleotide, was used to synthesize first-strand cDNA from all RNA. All cDNA was treated with uracil-DNA glycosylase and then went through a first 18-cycle PCR with the universal primers M1SS and BC2_uni_R. On the authors' methods: Each sample was normalized by randomly selecting 1 million high-quality reads, each carrying a distinct molecular identifier. Instead of being binned into consensus sequences, reads that shared molecular identifiers were thrown out. MiTCR, with a Q25 quality threshold and the strictest error-elimination algorithm, was used for CDR3 identification, clonotype clustering and error correction. A nonparametric unseen species model using Euler transformation provided a lower-bound estimate of total TCR beta diversity. TCRdb redid the processing of the public reads, applying fastp at Q25 and MiXCR, and retained in-frame beta chains. CDR3 protein duplicates are merged, each entry listing the most common genes and DNA. The V and J calls follow TCRdb's processing rather than the paper's. This sample gives approximately 960,000 distinct CDR3 sequences in total; 25% to 30% of them show up just once. The top ten constitute roughly 10% of the sample.

The count of this clonotype is one. Its antigen is still unknown. At one end the junction does not follow the germline gene, possibly because of a read error. Points the paper makes about the study in general: As age increased, observed TCR beta diversity per million T cells dropped in a roughly linear way, and a significant reduction was already evident by age roughly 40. The CMV infection status of donors was not known, potentially confounding age-related changes in expanded clonotypes. Compared with the aged group, the long-lived group had more naive CD4+ T cells, fewer expanded clones and increased TCR diversity, a pattern suggesting age selection. Because profiling used bulk unsorted PBMCs, naive and antigen-experienced compartments could not be compared conclusively. Estimates of total diversity from one million sequenced T cells were regarded as lower bounds and underestimates. A strong correlation was found between observed TCR beta diversity and the percentage of naive T cells measured by flow cytometry.

From the germline V gene, CDR1 is MGHRA and CDR2 is YSYEKL. The CDR3 covers 16 residues, taking in both the cysteine and the phenylalanine. Kept here is only the CDR3 DNA, which spans 48 bases and is read in frame from base 1. Donors were a few dozen systemically healthy Caucasian individuals from Russia aged roughly 6 to 90 years. Roughly 9 milliliters of peripheral blood were drawn from each donor into EDTA-treated Vacutainer tubes. Ficoll-Paque density-gradient centrifugation was used to isolate PBMCs, with at least 7 million per sample. Total RNA, at least 5 micrograms per sample, was extracted from PBMCs with Trizol reagent. For every donor, an aliquot of PBMCs went through flow cytometry to measure the percentages of naive CD45RAhigh/CD27high T cells. The same data also went into a second study, on T cells of mothers and their children. Per that second paper: The donors were nine systemically healthy Caucasian individuals, made up of three mothers and their six children. cDNA synthesis used all of the extracted RNA, with around 1.4 ug of RNA in each 15 ul reaction. In the second PCR, the M1S primer introduced both the sample barcodes and 2-4 random nucleotides. More than 8 million TCR beta CDR3 reads were obtained from each mother, and some 3 million reads were obtained from each child. TCR recombination output is similarly shaped by thymic selection in related and unrelated pairs, with a minor effect exerted by inherited differences. Normalized repertoire overlap was always found to be slightly, but never significantly, higher in related mother-child pairs than in unrelated mother-child pairs. No persistent microchimeric T cell clones were detected, at a sensitivity of approximately 100 clones per million clonotypes. Deep NGS was used in the study to compare the TCR beta repertoires of mothers and children and to look for features that separate related mother-child pairs from unrelated individuals. On average, the children were roughly 10 +/- 4 years old, while the mothers were about 40 +/- 4 years old. After adapter ligation was performed with NEBNext reagents, the libraries were sequenced on an Illumina HiSeq 2000 with 100+100 nt paired-end reads. Mother and child libraries were prepared a month apart and sequenced in separate runs to prevent cross-contamination. Between about 500,000 and 2,100,000 distinct TCR beta clonotypes were identified per donor. Naive TCR beta clonotypes were estimated from low-frequency clonotypes matched to each donor's FACS-determined naive share, without sorting.

Recombination joined TRBV4-1 with TRBJ1-2; the D gene remains uncertain. Sequencing input: blood. This TCR was recovered from a woman in her thirties or forties in good health. In nucleotides, the sequence is TGCACCAGCAGCCAGAGGTTGGCTCTGGGTAACTATGGCTACACCTTC. It specifies CTSSQRLALGNYGYTF.